There are many counts of the clone carrying this TCR beta chain. Antigen unknown. At one of its ends the junction is not consistent with the germline gene, which may arise from a read error. These data belong to a study of response to subunit inactivated influenza vaccine. Notes on the study in general: Each seasonal influenza vaccination recruits few new T cells, the authors suggested.

Germline loops: CDR1 SGHRS, CDR2 YFSETQ. This CDR3 has 14 amino acids. TCRdb re-called the RT-PCR reads with MiXCR, one entry per CDR3 protein. The data hold under 950,000 distinct CDR3 sequences, with 21% observed a single time. The TCR was taken from a man over 45 who received an inactivated influenza vaccine. This rearrangement joins TRBV5-1 to TRBJ2-3; D might be TRBD1 (5 bases). The sample consisted of PBMCs from blood, taken 5 days after vaccination. As DNA, the CDR3 is TGTGCCAGCAGTCTCAGACAGAACACAGATACGCAGTATTTT. This codes for CASSLRQNTDTQYF.